Following are 24 T cell receptor beta chains from one sample sequenced in a study of T cell repertoires in cytomegalovirus infection (dated by TCRdb to about 2019). TCRdb names Illumina HiSeq 1500 as the instrument used. In TCRdb, the public reads were trimmed at Q25 with fastp and aligned with MiXCR, with productive beta chains retained. Identical CDR3 protein sequences are pooled into one entry, listed with their most common genes and DNA. The sample contains 750,000 to 950,000 distinct CDR3 sequences, 25% to 30% of them found a single time. The ten largest account for approximately 14% of the sample. The sample's treatment or condition label is to be understood as: in vitro stimulation with specific CMV peptide epitopes to enrich CMV-specific T cells. No antigens are known for them. The sequencing used cultured CD8+ T cells from PBMCs, collected from culture after CMV antigen stimulation. The receptors come from a human donor in good health (CMV status not recorded). Some clones in this sample may be carry-over from other donors' samples.

This chain connects TRBV19 to TRBJ2-2; 8 bases are shared with TRBD1. This CDR3 contains 15 residues. Germline assignment: CDR1 LNHDA and CDR2 SQIVND (reference sequence). The V segment lost 5 bases and the J segment 3 bases; nucleotides outside the gene matches: 5. The CDR3 protein is CASSGGTGHTGELFF. CDR3 sequence (DNA): TGTGCCAGTAGTGGAGGGACAGGACACACCGGGGAGCTGTTTTTT.

The gene calls are TRBV4-2 and TRBJ2-3; D not certain. The CDR3 consists of 15 residues. From germline, CDR1 is LGHNA and CDR2 YNFKEQ. Trimming took 1 base from V and 0 from J, leaving 8 bases between them. CDR3 DNA sequence: TGTGCCAGCAGCCAAGGAGCCCGCAGCACAGATACGCAGTATTTT. It is translated as CASSQGARSTDTQYF.

The genes are TRBV5-1 and TRBJ2-2; no firm D call. V lost 2 bases, J lost 3 bases, and 5 bases lay in between. CDR1 is SGHRS, CDR2 YFSETQ, per germline. The CDR3 contains 13 residues. The CDR3 protein is CASSFRDTGELFF. CDR3 nucleotides: TGCGCCAGCAGCTTCCGGGACACCGGGGAGCTGTTTTTT.

The genes are TRBV13 and TRBJ1-6; D is perhaps TRBD1 (6 bases). Trimming pared 5 bases from V and 4 bases from J, leaving 12 bases between. The germline gives CDR1 PRHDT, CDR2 FYEKMQ (reference sequence). CDR3 length equals 15 residues. The CDR3 DNA follows: TGTGCCAGCAGCGCATCCGGGACATATAATTCACCCCTCCACTTT. Translation gives CASSASGTYNSPLHF.

This clonotype was counted only a few times. V usage is TRBV6-1 and J usage is TRBJ2-1; 10 bases line up with TRBD2. This CDR3 has 16 amino acids. Germline loops: CDR1 MNHNS, CDR2 SASEGT. With 3 bases clipped from V and 3 bases from J, the junction kept 5 bases outside the gene matches. In DNA, the CDR3 is TGTGCCAGCAGTGATAGCGGGGGGCTCCTCTACAATGAGCAGTTCTTC. It specifies CASSDSGGLLYNEQFF.

This clonotype was counted many times. The chain is built from TRBV7-2 and TRBJ2-1; no clear D gene. The germline CDR1 and CDR2 sequences are SGHTA and FQGNSA. V lost 5 bases, J lost 0 bases, and 8 bases lay in between. There are 14 residues in the CDR3. CDR3 sequence reads: CASSPWDSYNEQFF. The CDR3 DNA reads TGTGCCAGCAGCCCCTGGGACTCCTACAATGAGCAGTTCTTC.

In its sample, this clonotype was seen a few times. The V gene is TRBV7-8, the J gene TRBJ1-1; 7 bases line up with TRBD1. With 5 bases clipped from V and 3 bases from J, the junction kept 6 bases outside the gene matches. Per germline, CDR1 SGHVS and CDR2 FQNEAQ. This CDR3 is built from 14 residues. The CDR3 coding sequence is TGTGCCAGCAGCAACTCAGGGGGAGACACTGAAGCTTTCTTT. Its protein is CASSNSGGDTEAFF.

The chain joins TRBV5-1 to TRBJ1-6; D call uncertain. Germline V gives CDR1 SGHRS, CDR2 YFSETQ. The CDR3 extends over 15 amino acids. V was pared by 0 bases and J by 6 bases, with 10 bases between. The CDR3 DNA reads as TGCGCCAGCAGCTTGGGAGGTCAGCCTAATTCACCCCTCCACTTT. Protein sequence: CASSLGGQPNSPLHF. Full variable domain (remainder filled in from reference TRBV5-1 and TRBJ1-6): KAGVTQTPRYLIKTRGQQVTLSCSPISGHRSVSWYQQTPGQGLQFLFEYFSETQRNKGNFPGRFSGRQFSNSRSEMNVSTLELGDSALYLCASSLGGQPNSPLHFGNGTRLTVT.

The V call is TRBV5-1, the J call TRBJ1-1; possible D gene TRBD1, 5 bases. V lost 0 bases, J lost 6 bases, and 15 bases lay in between. Germline-derived CDR1 and CDR2 are SGHRS and YFSETQ. This CDR3 spans 15 amino acids. CDR3 DNA: TGCGCCAGCAGCTTGGCCCCAGGGACGAGGGCTGAAGCTTTCTTT. Protein: CASSLAPGTRAEAFF.

V is TRBV2 and J is TRBJ1-1, with TRBD1 as a possible D gene (5 bases). The CDR3 totals 11 residues. Germline lookup yields CDR1 SNHLY and CDR2 FYNNEI. V lost 7 bases and J lost 8, with 11 bases in between. The CDR3 spells CASTEGVEAFF. CDR3 DNA sequence: TGTGCCAGCACCGAAGGGGTGGAAGCTTTCTTT.

This clonotype was observed a handful of times. The chain employs TRBV5-4 and TRBJ2-7; 7 nucleotides match TRBD1. Trimming at V came to 1 base and at J to 3 bases, leaving 4 bases not matched to a gene. The CDR3 loop spans 14 amino acids. Germline CDR1 is SGHNT and CDR2 is YYREEE (reference sequence). For the CDR3, the DNA is TGTGCCAGCAGCTTGACAGGGACAGACTACGAGCAGTACTTC. Protein sequence: CASSLTGTDYEQYF.

This rearrangement joins TRBV4-1 to TRBJ2-3; D uncertain. The V gene's germline CDR1 is MGHRA and CDR2 YSYEKL. The CDR3 contains 16 residues. V gave up 1 base and J gave up 2 bases, with 13 bases separating them. The CDR3 loop is CASSQVPVGPTDTQYF. CDR3 bases: TGCGCCAGCAGCCAAGTACCCGTTGGCCCCACAGATACGCAGTATTTT.

The J gene is TRBJ2-3, the V gene TRBV6-6, with 12 nucleotides matching TRBD2. CDR3 size: 16 residues. Germline CDR1 and CDR2: MNHNY and SVGAGI (reference sequence). V trimming: 7 bases; J trimming: 6 bases; junction bases outside the gene matches: 11. This CDR3 reads CASNPALAGGSDTQYF. The CDR3 DNA is TGTGCCAGCAACCCAGCACTAGCGGGGGGATCGGATACGCAGTATTTT.

This clonotype was observed a handful of times. The chain recombines TRBV7-9 with TRBJ2-1; D is unresolved. The V end was cut by 5 bases, the J end by 6 bases, with 17 bases between. Germline CDR1 reads SEHNR; CDR2 reads FQNEAQ (reference sequence). This CDR3 region has 15 residues. DNA of the CDR3: TGTGCCAGCAGCCTGGAAGAGCGACGGATCAATGAGCAGTTCTTC. Protein: CASSLEERRINEQFF. The full variable domain, its missing parts supplied by reference TRBV7-9 and TRBJ2-1, is DTGVSQNPRHKITKRGQNVTFRCDPISEHNRLYWYRQTLGQGPEFLTYFQNEAQLEKSRLLSDRFSAERPKGSFSTLEIQRTEQGDSAMYLCASSLEERRINEQFFGPGTRLTVL.

This clonotype has only a few counts. The chain recombines TRBV28 with TRBJ2-6; D is undetermined. The CDR3 spans 17 residues. Trimming pared 5 bases from V and 4 bases from J, leaving 18 bases between. Per the germline V gene, CDR1 is MDHEN and CDR2 is SYDVKM. CDR3 sequence reads: CASSLLPRDPGANVLTF. As DNA, the CDR3 is TGTGCCAGCAGTCTGCTTCCAAGGGATCCCGGGGCCAACGTCCTGACTTTC.

V gene TRBV19 combines with J gene TRBJ1-1; 9 positions match TRBD1. With 5 bases clipped from V and 3 bases from J, the junction kept 7 bases outside the gene matches. CDR1 is LNHDA, CDR2 SQIVND, per germline (reference sequence). The CDR3 is 15 residues long. CDR3: CASSPEQGADTEAFF. The CDR3 DNA follows: TGTGCCAGTAGTCCGGAACAGGGGGCGGACACTGAAGCTTTCTTT.

Here the CDR3 DNA reads TGTGCCAGCAGCCCCTTAGCCGGGGGGGCGGAGACCCAGTACTTC. This sequence encodes CASSPLAGGAETQYF. J is TRBJ2-5 and V is TRBV7-6; 8 positions match TRBD2. Germline-derived CDR1 and CDR2 are SGHVS and FNYEAQ. The CDR3 contains 15 residues. V shed 5 bases, J shed 5 bases, and the junction held 10 bases outside the gene matches.

The rearrangement uses TRBV4-2 and TRBJ1-5; D may be TRBD1 (5 bases). Looked up from germline, CDR1 is LGHNA and CDR2 is YNFKEQ. The CDR3 is 16 residues long. V lost 1 base, J lost 6 bases, and 16 bases lay in between. The CDR3 here is CASSQGYAGSGQPQHF. The CDR3 DNA sequence: TGTGCCAGCAGCCAAGGTTACGCAGGGTCGGGTCAGCCCCAGCATTTT.

This chain uses TRBV15 with TRBJ2-5, with D possibly called TRBD1 or TRBD2 (5 bases each). This CDR3 has 13 amino acids. Germline V gene data show CDR1 as LNHNV and CDR2 as YYDKDF (reference sequence). V lost 9 bases to trimming and J lost 5 bases, with 16 bases between them. The CDR3 spells CATGEGFEETQYF. In DNA form, the CDR3 reads TGTGCCACGGGGGAAGGGTTTGAGGAGACCCAGTACTTC.

The chain couples TRBV7-6 to TRBJ2-5; 11 bases align to TRBD2. The CDR3 runs to 16 residues. Germline V gene sequence: CDR1 SGHVS, CDR2 FNYEAQ. Germline trimming cut 6 bases from V and 5 bases from J; bases unmatched to any gene: 11. The CDR3 coding sequence is TGTGCCAGCAGTTGGGCTAGCGGGGGGCAGGGGGAGACCCAGTACTTC. Translating gives CASSWASGGQGETQYF.

This clonotype was detected a few times. The chain links TRBV12-3 or TRBV12-4 to TRBJ2-1; 7 bases line up with TRBD2. The V gene end was trimmed by 7 bases and the J gene end by 2 bases; junction bases not matched to a gene: 8. The CDR3 covers 15 residues. The CDR3 sequence is CASTLSGVAYNEQFF. The CDR3 DNA reads TGTGCCAGCACCCTAAGCGGGGTTGCCTACAATGAGCAGTTCTTC.

In this sample, this clonotype turned up many times. The chain uses TRBV12-3 or TRBV12-4 and TRBJ1-1; no definite D call. The CDR3 loop spans 14 amino acids. Trimming pared 3 bases from V and 1 base from J, leaving 9 bases between. Written as DNA, the CDR3 is TGTGCCAGCAGTTTTGGGGAGGGGAACACTGAAGCTTTCTTT. This translates into CASSFGEGNTEAFF.

The rearrangement links TRBV11-2 to TRBJ2-7; D perhaps matches TRBD1 (6 bases). The germline V gene has CDR1 SGHAT and CDR2 FQNNGV. Trimming left V 6 bases short and J 2 bases short, with 17 bases between. CDR3 size: 15 residues. The CDR3 reads CASRPGTQSTYEQYV. CDR3 bases: TGTGCCAGCAGACCCGGGACACAATCAACCTACGAGCAGTACGTC.

Note on this clonotype: Germline is not matched at one junction end, which may reflect a read error. The rearrangement links TRBV6-5 to TRBJ1-5; D may be TRBD1 (5 bases). This CDR3 is 14 amino acids long. Germline CDR1 MNHEY, CDR2 SVGAGI. CDR3 in DNA: TGTTCCAGCAGTTGGGACGGTAGCAATCAGCCCCAGCATTTT. It is translated as CSSSWDGSNQPQHF.